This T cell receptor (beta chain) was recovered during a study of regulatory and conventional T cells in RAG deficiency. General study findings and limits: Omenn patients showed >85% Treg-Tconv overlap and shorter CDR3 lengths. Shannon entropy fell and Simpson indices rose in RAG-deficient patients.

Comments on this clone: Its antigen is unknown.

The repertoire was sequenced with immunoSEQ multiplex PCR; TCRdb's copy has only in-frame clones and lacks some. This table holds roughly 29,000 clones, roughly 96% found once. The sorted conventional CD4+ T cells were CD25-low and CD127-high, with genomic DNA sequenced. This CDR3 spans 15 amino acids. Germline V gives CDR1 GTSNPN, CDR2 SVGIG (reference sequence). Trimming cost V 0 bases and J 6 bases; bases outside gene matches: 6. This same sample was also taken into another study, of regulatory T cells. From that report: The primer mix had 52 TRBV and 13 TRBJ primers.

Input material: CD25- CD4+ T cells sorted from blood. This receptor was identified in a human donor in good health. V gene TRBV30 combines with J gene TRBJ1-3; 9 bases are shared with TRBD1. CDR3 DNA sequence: TGTGCCTGGAGTGTGACAAGGGACAGGGTAAACACCATATATTTT. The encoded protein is CAWSVTRDRVNTIYF. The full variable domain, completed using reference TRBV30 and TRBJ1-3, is SQTIHQWPATLVQPVGSPLSLECTVEGTSNPNLYWYRQAAGRGLQLLFYSVGIGQISSEVPQNLSASRPQDRQFILSSKKLLLSDSGFYLCAWSVTRDRVNTIYFGEGSWLTVV.